This T cell receptor beta chain was profiled in a study of cytomegalovirus exposure and HLA in healthy donors. The V gene's germline CDR1 is SGHVS and CDR2 FQNEAQ. The CDR3 extends over 15 amino acids. V was pared by 6 bases and J by 4 bases, with 9 bases of the junction left unmatched. Study-wide results and caveats: Likely technical artifact: a cluster of highly shared sequence variants. The sole available immune exposure information was CMV serostatus.

This PCR relied on a set of 60 Vbeta primers and 13 Jbeta primers. Clones were sequenced by immunoSEQ multiplex PCR, and TCRdb holds only the in-frame ones, with some missing. The sample shows about 170,000 clones, 82% of them seen only once. Worth noting for this clone: Its antigen is currently unknown.

The sequencing input was PBMCs. This chain connects TRBV7-8 to TRBJ1-2; 9 bases match TRBD1. The TCR comes from a male donor in good health and CMV-seronegative. The CDR3 spells CASRPGQGDLYGYTF. The CDR3 DNA sequence: TGTGCCAGCAGGCCGGGACAGGGCGATCTCTATGGCTACACCTTC.